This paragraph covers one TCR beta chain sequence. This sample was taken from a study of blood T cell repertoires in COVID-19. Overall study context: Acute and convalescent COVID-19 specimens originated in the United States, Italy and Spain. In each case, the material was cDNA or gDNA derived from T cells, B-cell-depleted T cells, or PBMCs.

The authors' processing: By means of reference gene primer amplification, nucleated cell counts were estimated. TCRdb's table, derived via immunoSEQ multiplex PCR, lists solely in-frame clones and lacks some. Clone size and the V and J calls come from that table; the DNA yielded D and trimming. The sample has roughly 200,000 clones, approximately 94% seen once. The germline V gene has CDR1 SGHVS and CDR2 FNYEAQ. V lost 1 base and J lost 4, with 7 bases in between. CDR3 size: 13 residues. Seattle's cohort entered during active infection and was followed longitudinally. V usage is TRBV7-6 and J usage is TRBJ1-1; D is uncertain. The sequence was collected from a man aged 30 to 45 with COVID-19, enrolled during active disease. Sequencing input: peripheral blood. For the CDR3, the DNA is TGTGCCAGCAGCTTAGAGGACTCCACTGAAGCTTTCTTT. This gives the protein CASSLEDSTEAFF.